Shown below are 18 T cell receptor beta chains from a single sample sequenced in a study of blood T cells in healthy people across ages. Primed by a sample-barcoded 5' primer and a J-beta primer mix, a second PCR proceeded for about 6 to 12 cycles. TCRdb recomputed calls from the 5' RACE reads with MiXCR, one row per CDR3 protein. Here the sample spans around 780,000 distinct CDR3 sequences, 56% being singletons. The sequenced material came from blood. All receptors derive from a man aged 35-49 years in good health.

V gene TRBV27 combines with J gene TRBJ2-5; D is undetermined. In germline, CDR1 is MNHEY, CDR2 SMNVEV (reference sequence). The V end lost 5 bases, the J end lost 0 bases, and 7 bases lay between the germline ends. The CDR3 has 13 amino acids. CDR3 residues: CASSGSYQETQYF. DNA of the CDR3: TGTGCCAGCAGTGGGTCCTACCAAGAGACCCAGTACTTC.

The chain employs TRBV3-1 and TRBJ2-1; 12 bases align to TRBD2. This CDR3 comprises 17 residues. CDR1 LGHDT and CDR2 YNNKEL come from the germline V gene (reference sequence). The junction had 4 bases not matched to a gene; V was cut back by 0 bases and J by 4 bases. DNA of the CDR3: TGTGCCAGCAGCCAAGATCTAGGACTAGCGGGATACAATGAGCAGTTCTTC. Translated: CASSQDLGLAGYNEQFF.

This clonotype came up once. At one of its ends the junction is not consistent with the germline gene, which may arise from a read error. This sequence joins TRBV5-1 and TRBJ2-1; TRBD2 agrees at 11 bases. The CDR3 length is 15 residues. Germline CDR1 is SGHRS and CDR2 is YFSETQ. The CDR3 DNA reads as TGCTCCAGCAGTCCAACTAGCGGGAGAGGCGATGAGCAGTTCTTC. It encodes CSSSPTSGRGDEQFF.

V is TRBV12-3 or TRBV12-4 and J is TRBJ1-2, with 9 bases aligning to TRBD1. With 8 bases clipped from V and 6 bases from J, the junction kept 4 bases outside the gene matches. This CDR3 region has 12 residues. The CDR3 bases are TGTGCCAGCGCCGGGACAGGGCATGGCTACACCTTC. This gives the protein CASAGTGHGYTF.

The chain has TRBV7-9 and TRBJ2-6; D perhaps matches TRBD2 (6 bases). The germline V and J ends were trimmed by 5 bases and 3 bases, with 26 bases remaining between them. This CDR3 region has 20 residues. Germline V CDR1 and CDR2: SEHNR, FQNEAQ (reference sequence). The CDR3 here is CASSGGVLAGIGFGANVLTF. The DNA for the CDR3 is TGTGCCAGCAGCGGCGGCGTGTTGGCGGGGATTGGGTTTGGGGCCAACGTCCTGACTTTC.

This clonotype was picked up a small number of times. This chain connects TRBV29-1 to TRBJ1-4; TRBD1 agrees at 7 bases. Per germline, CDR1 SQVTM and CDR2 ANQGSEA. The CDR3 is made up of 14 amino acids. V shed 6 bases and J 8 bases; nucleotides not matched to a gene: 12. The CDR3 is CSVIGTVEGEKLFF. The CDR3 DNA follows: TGCAGCGTCATTGGGACAGTGGAGGGGGAAAAACTGTTTTTT.

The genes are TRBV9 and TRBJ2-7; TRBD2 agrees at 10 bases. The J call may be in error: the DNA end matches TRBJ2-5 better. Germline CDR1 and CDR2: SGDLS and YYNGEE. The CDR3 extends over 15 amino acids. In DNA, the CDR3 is TGTGCCAGCAGCCAGCGGGGGGGCCTTGGGGAGACCCAGTACTTC. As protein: CASSQRGGLGETQYF.

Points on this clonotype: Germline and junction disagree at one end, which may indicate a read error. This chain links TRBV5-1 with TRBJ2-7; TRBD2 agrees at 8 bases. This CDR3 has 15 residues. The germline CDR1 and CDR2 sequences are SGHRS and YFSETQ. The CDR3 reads CTSSMGTSTFDEQYF. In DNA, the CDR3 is TGCACCAGCAGCATGGGGACTAGTACGTTCGACGAGCAGTACTTC.

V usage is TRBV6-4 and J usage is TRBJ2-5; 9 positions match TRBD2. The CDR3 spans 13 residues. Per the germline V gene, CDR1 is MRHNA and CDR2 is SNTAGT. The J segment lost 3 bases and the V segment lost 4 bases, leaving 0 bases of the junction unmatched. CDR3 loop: CASSGTSEETQYF. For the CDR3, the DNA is TGTGCCAGCAGTGGGACTAGCGAAGAGACCCAGTACTTC.

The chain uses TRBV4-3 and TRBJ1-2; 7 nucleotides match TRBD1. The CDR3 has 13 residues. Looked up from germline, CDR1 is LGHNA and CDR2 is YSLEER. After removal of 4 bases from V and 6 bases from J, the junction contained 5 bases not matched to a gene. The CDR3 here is CASSLRGPHGYTF. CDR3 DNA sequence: TGCGCCAGCAGCCTAAGGGGGCCCCATGGCTACACCTTC.

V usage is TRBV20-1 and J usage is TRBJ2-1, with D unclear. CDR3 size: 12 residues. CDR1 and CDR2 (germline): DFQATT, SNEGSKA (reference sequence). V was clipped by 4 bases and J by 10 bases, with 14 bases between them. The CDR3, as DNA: TGCAGTGCTAATGGCCCTCGTCAGGAGCAGTTCTTC. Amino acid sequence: CSANGPRQEQFF.

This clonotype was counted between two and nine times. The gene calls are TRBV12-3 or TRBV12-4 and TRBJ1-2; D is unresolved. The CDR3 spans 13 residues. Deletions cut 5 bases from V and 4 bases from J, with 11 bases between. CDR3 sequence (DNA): TGTGCCAGCAGTCAAGAGACGGCCTATGGCTACACCTTC. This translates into CASSQETAYGYTF.

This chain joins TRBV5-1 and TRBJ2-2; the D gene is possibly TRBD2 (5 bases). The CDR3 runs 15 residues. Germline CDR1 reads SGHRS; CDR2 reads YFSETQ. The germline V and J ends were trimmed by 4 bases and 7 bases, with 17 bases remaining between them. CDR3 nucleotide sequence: TGCGCCAGCAGCCCACCGGGGAGAAAAGTCGGGGAGCTGTTTTTT. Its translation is CASSPPGRKVGELFF.

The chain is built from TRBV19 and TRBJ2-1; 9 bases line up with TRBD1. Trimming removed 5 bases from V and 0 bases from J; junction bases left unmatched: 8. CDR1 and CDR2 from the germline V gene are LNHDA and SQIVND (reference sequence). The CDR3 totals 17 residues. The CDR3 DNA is TGTGCCAGTAGTCCTGGACAGGGGTTCGTCTCCTACAATGAGCAGTTCTTC. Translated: CASSPGQGFVSYNEQFF.

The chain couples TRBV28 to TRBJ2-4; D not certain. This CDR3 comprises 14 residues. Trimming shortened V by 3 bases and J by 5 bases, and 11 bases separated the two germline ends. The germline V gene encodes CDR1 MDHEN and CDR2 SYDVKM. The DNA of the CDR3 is TGTGCCAGCAGTTTTTCAAGATTTGAAAACATTCAGTACTTC. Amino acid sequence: CASSFSRFENIQYF.

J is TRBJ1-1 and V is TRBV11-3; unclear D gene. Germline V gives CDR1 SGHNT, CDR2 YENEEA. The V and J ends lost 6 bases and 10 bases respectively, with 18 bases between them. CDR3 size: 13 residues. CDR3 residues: CASSYPPRNVAFF. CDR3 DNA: TGTGCCAGCAGTTATCCCCCGCGTAACGTAGCTTTCTTT.

In DNA, the CDR3 is TGTGCCAGCGGGCTGACTTCTGTGCGAGAGACCCAGTACTTC. Encoded protein: CASGLTSVRETQYF. This chain links TRBV7-2 with TRBJ2-5; D uncertain. Trimming removed 8 bases from V and 4 bases from J, with 17 bases in between. CDR1 and CDR2 from the germline V gene are SGHTA and FQGNSA. The length of the CDR3 is 14 residues. Full variable domain (missing parts from reference TRBV7-2 and TRBJ2-5): GAGVSQSPSNKVTEKGKDVELRCDPISGHTALYWYRQSLGQGLEFLIYFQGNSAPDKSGLPSDRFSAERTGGSVSTLTIQRTQQEDSAVYLCASGLTSVRETQYFGPGTRLLVL.

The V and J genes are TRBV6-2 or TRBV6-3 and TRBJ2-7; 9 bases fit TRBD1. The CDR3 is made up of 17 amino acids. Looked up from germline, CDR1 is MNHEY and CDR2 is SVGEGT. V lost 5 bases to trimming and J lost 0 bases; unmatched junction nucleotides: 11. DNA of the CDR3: TGTGCCAGCAGTGGCACCGGGACAGGGAGGAGCTCCTACGAGCAGTACTTC. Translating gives CASSGTGTGRSSYEQYF.